This T cell receptor beta chain was captured by sequencing in a study of identical twins. This clonotype was picked up a small number of times. Via MiXCR, TCRdb re-called the 5' RACE reads, giving one row per CDR3 protein. The sample yields hundreds of thousands of distinct CDR3 sequences, roughly 20% seen once. From germline, CDR1 is MNHNS and CDR2 SASEGT. This CDR3 comprises 16 residues. V was trimmed by 6 bases and J by 2 bases, leaving 18 bases between them. This sample was shared with a second study, whose subject was T cells expressing NK-cell markers. Per that paper: These same clonotypes (in several donors) also led the CD3+CD56-NKG2C+ fraction.

The material sequenced was PBMCs. This rearrangement joins TRBV6-1 to TRBJ2-3; no definite D call. This TCR was recovered from a woman younger than 35 in good health. The CDR3, as DNA: TGTGCCAGCAGCCGCAACTCGTACGAAGACACAGATACGCAGTATTTT. Translation: CASSRNSYEDTDTQYF.